The clone carrying this T cell receptor (beta chain) has just a few counts. This entry is derived from a study of blood T cells in healthy people across ages. With a J-beta primer mix and a sample-barcoded 5' primer, a second PCR ran about 6 to 11 cycles. TCRdb independently ran MiXCR on the 5' RACE reads; one entry per CDR3 protein. The sample consists of about 1.5 million distinct CDR3 sequences, around two fifths of them appearing once. Sequencing used blood. This TCR derives from a woman between 18 and 29 years old in good health.

In nucleotides, the CDR3 is TGCGCCAGCAGCTTGGGGACACCCCCGGGTGCGGGCACAGATACGCAGTATTTT. Protein: CASSLGTPPGAGTDTQYF. J is TRBJ2-3 and V is TRBV5-1; a weak D match, TRBD1 (5 bases). The germline V gene encodes CDR1 SGHRS and CDR2 YFSETQ. Trimming pared 0 bases from V and 1 base from J, leaving 18 bases between. The CDR3 runs to 18 residues.